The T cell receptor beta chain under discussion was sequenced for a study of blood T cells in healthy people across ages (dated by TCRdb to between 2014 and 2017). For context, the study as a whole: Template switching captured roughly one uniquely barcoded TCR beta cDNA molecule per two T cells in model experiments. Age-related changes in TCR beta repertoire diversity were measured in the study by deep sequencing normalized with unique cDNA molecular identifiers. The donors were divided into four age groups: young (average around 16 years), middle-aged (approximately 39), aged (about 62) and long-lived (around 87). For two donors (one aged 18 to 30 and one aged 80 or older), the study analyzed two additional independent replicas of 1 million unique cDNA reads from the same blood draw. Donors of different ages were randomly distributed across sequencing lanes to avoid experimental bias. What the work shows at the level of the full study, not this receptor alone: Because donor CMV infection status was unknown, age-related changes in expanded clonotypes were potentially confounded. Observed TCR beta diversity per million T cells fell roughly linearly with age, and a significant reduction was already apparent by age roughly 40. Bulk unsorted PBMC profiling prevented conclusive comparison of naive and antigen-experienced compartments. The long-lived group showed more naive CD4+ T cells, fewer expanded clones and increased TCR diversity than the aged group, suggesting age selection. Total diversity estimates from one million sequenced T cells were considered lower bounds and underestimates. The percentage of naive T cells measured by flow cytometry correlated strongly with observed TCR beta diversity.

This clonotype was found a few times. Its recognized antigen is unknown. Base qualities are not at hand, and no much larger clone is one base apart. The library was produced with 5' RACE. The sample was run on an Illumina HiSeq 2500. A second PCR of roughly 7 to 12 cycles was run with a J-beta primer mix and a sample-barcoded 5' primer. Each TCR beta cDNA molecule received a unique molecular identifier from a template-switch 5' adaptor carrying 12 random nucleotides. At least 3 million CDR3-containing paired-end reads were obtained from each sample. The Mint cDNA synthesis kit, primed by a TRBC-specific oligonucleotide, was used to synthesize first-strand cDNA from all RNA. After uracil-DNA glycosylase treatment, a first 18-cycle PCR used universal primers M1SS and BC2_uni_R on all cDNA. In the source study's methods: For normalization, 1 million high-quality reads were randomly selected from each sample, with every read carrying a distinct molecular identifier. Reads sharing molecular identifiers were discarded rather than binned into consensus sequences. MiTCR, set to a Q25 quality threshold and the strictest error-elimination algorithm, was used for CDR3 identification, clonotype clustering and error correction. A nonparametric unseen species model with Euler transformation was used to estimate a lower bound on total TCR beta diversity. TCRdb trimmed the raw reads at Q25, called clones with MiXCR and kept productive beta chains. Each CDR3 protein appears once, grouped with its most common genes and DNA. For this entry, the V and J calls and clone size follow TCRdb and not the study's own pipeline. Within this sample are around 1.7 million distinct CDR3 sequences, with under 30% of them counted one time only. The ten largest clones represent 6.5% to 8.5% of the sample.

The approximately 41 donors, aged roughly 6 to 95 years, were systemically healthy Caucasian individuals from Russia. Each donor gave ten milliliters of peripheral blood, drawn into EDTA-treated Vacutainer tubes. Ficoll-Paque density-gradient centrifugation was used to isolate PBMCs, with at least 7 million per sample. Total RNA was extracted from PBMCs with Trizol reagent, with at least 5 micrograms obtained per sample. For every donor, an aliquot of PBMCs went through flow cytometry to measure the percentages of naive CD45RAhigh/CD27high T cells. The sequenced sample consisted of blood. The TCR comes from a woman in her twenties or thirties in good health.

The CDR3 region has the sequence CASRTQGPHSYEQYF. The DNA reads TGTGCCAGCAGAACGCAAGGACCGCACTCCTACGAGCAGTACTTC. In this chain, TRBV21-1 is recombined with TRBJ2-7. TRBV21-1 is termed a pseudogene. The cysteine opens and the phenylalanine closes a CDR3 of 15 amino acids. The CDR3 DNA has 45 bases and is translated from base 1.